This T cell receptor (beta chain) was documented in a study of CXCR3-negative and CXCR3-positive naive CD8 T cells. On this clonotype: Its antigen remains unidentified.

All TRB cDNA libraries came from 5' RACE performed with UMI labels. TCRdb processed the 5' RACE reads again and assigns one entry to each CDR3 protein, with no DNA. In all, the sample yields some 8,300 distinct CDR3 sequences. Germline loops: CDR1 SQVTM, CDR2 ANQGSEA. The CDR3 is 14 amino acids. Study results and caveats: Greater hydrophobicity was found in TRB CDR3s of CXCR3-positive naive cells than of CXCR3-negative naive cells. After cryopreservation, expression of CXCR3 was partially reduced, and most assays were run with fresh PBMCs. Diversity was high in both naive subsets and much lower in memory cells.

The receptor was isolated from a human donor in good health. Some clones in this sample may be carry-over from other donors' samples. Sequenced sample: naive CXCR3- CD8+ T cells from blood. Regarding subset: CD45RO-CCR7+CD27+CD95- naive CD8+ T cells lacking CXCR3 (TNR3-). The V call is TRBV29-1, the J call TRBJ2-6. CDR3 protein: CSVDLGSGANVLTF.